This T cell receptor beta chain was observed in a study of early T cells in non-severe SARS-CoV-2 infection. From the 5' RACE reads, TCRdb called clonotypes with MiXCR, one entry per CDR3 protein. The sample holds 29,000 or so distinct CDR3 sequences, 4% to 5.5% seen once. In its sample, this clonotype was seen a few times. The sequenced sample consisted of whole blood. The sequence came from an adult who was a healthcare worker with PCR-confirmed SARS-CoV-2 infection or an uninfected control (not recorded which).

The CDR3 protein is CASSPQTANTEAFF. CDR3 in DNA: TGTGCCAGCAGCCCCCAGACTGCGAACACTGAAGCTTTCTTT. V and J are TRBV7-2 and TRBJ1-1; D unresolved. V was cut by 5 bases and J by 1 base, with 11 bases left in between. The germline gives CDR1 SGHTA, CDR2 FQGNSA. CDR3 length: 14 amino acids.